This is a list of T cell receptor beta chains from one sample in a study of blood T cell repertoires in COVID-19. Repertoires were generated with immunoSEQ multiplex PCR, while TCRdb's copy carries only in-frame clones and drops some. The data hold approximately 230,000 clones, with around four fifths observed a single time. Sequenced material: PBMCs or T cells enriched from blood (not recorded which). These receptor sequences come from a middle-aged man who had recovered from COVID-19. Both conserved end residues are part of each CDR3. Each record gives: V gene, clone size, J gene, D gene, CDR3 length, CDR3 DNA, CDR3 protein. The D gene is left open where the match is weak. Expanded clones get a size class; other rows say once, few or many, or leave the size out.

V: TRBV6-1; size: -; J: TRBJ2-3; D: TRBD2; length: 21; DNA: TGTGCCAGCAGTGAAGCGGAGGTCTGGCGGGAGAAGTTGTCAGGAACAGATACGCAGTATTTT; CDR3: CASSEAEVWREKLSGTDTQYF
V: TRBV7-3; size: -; J: TRBJ2-2; D: -; length: 15; DNA: TGTGCCAGCAGCTTAACGTCGCCAGGGAAGGGGGAGCTGTTTTTT; CDR3: CASSLTSPGKGELFF
V: TRBV27; size: once; J: TRBJ1-2; D: TRBD1; length: 13; DNA: TGTGCCAGCAGATTACAGGGGGCACGAGGCTACACCTTC; CDR3: CASRLQGARGYTF
V: TRBV7-8; size: -; J: TRBJ2-2; D: -; length: 14; DNA: TGTGCCAGCAGCTCGATGAGGAACACCGGGGAGCTGTTTTTT; CDR3: CASSSMRNTGELFF
V: TRBV5-1; size: -; J: TRBJ2-1; D: -; length: 12; DNA: TGCGCCAGCAGCTACCGGGACAATGAGCAGTTCTTC; CDR3: CASSYRDNEQFF
V: TRBV19; size: once; J: TRBJ1-1; D: -; length: 13; DNA: TGTGCCAGTATGTGGCGGGGAGGCACTGAAGCTTTCTTT; CDR3: CASMWRGGTEAFF
V: TRBV18; size: -; J: TRBJ1-3; D: -; length: 14; DNA: TGTGCCAGCTCCCAAACAGATGTTGGAAACACCATATATTTT; CDR3: CASSQTDVGNTIYF
V: TRBV27; size: -; J: TRBJ2-7; D: TRBD1; length: 13; DNA: TGTGCCAGCAGTGCGCTACAGGGGTACGAGCAGTACTTC; CDR3: CASSALQGYEQYF
V: TRBV5-4; size: -; J: TRBJ2-5; D: -; length: 14; DNA: TGTGCCAGCAGCGAGGGTGGGAACCAAGAGACCCAGTACTTC; CDR3: CASSEGGNQETQYF
V: TRBV7-2; size: -; J: TRBJ2-7; D: TRBD2; length: 15; DNA: TGTGCCAGCAGCTTAGTCAGCGGGGGGGCCGTCGAGCAGTACTTC; CDR3: CASSLVSGGAVEQYF
V: TRBV6-5; size: -; J: TRBJ1-5; D: TRBD1; length: 15; DNA: TGTGCCAGCACTACCGACAGGGGGTACGATCAGCCCCAGCATTTT; CDR3: CASTTDRGYDQPQHF
V: TRBV25-1; size: -; J: TRBJ1-5; D: -; length: 13; DNA: TGTGCCAGCAGTGAGCAGGGTGGTCAGCCCCAGCATTTT; CDR3: CASSEQGGQPQHF
V: TRBV5-1; size: -; J: TRBJ1-1; D: -; length: 14; DNA: TGCGCCAGCAGCTTGTCTTCAGTGAACACTGAAGCTTTCTTT; CDR3: CASSLSSVNTEAFF
V: TRBV7-2; size: -; J: TRBJ2-7; D: -; length: 15; DNA: TGTGCCAGCAGCTTATCGTCAGGTTCCTCCTACGAGCAGTACTTC; CDR3: CASSLSSGSSYEQYF